These T cell receptor beta chains were read from a single sample in a study of cytomegalovirus exposure and HLA in healthy donors. The method was immunoSEQ multiplex PCR; TCRdb's version includes in-frame clones alone and lacks a portion of them. Found here are fewer than 130,000 clones, about 73% of them singletons; the top ten hold around 1.3%. The sequenced sample consisted of PBMCs. Receptor source: a woman aged 30 to 39 in good health and CMV-seronegative. CDR3s include the opening cysteine and the closing phenylalanine or tryptophan. A D gene is named only where the DNA matches it firmly. Not every row has a clone size; where given, it reads once, few, many or a size class.

j_gene | len | v_gene | d_gene | abundance | CDR3aa | CDR3nt
TRBJ2-3 | 15 | TRBV9 | . | few | CASSVEWSRSDTQYF | TGTGCCAGCAGCGTAGAATGGAGTAGGTCAGATACGCAGTATTTT
TRBJ2-3 | 12 | TRBV30 | . | . | CAWSLGADTQYF | TGTGCCTGGAGTCTGGGGGCTGATACGCAGTATTTT
TRBJ2-5 | 19 | TRBV11-2 | TRBD2 | few | CASSLDPPGLAGVRETQYF | TGTGCCAGCAGCTTAGATCCTCCGGGACTAGCGGGAGTCAGGGAGACCCAGTACTTC
TRBJ1-5 | 16 | TRBV4-1 | TRBD1 | few | CASSRQGSNSNQPQHF | TGCGCCAGCAGCCGACAGGGAAGCAATAGCAATCAGCCCCAGCATTTT
TRBJ2-3 | 16 | TRBV7-2 | TRBD1 | . | CASRRPGTGLPDTQYF | TGTGCCAGCAGAAGACCCGGGACAGGGCTCCCGGATACGCAGTATTTT
TRBJ2-5 | 15 | TRBV4-1 | . | . | CASSRFWGGQETQYF | TGCGCCAGCAGCCGCTTTTGGGGAGGACAAGAGACCCAGTACTTC
TRBJ2-5 | 14 | TRBV7-2 | TRBD1 | once | CASSTSTGEETQYF | TGTGCCAGCAGCACCTCGACAGGGGAAGAGACCCAGTACTTC
TRBJ2-1 | 14 | TRBV5-4 | TRBD2 | . | CASSFMGLPNEQFF | TGTGCCAGCAGCTTTATGGGACTACCAAATGAGCAGTTCTTC
TRBJ2-7 | 14 | TRBV4-1 | TRBD1 | . | CASSQGDRGYEQYF | TGCGCCAGCAGCCAAGGGGACAGGGGGTACGAGCAGTACTTC
TRBJ2-1 | 15 | TRBV5-6 | . | few | CASSGGGSSYNEQFF | TGTGCCAGCAGCGGGGGCGGGAGCTCCTACAATGAGCAGTTCTTC
TRBJ1-1 | 15 | TRBV6-5 | TRBD1 | few | CASSKRTGSNTEAFF | TGTGCCAGCAGTAAGCGGACAGGGTCGAACACTGAAGCTTTCTTT
TRBJ1-6 | 14 | TRBV4-3 | TRBD1 | . | CASSLDRGNSPLHF | TGCGCCAGCAGCCTGGACAGGGGAAATTCACCCCTCCACTTT
TRBJ2-7 | 14 | TRBV5-5 | . | . | CASSFLQGSYEQYF | TGTGCCAGCAGCTTCCTACAGGGCTCCTACGAGCAGTACTTC
TRBJ2-2 | 12 | TRBV28 | . | . | CAGRGAFGELFF | TGTGCCGGGAGGGGGGCGTTCGGGGAGCTGTTTTTT
TRBJ2-7 | 17 | TRBV29-1 | TRBD2 | . | CSVEGLAGGSLSYEQYF | TGCAGCGTTGAGGGACTAGCGGGGGGTTCCCTCTCCTACGAGCAGTACTTC
TRBJ1-1 | 14 | TRBV5-4 | . | . | CASRGGGAYTEAFF | TGTGCCAGCAGAGGCGGGGGGGCGTACACTGAAGCTTTCTTT
TRBJ1-1 | 15 | TRBV7-2 | TRBD1 | . | CASSLGQGGVSEAFF | TGTGCCAGCAGCTTAGGGCAGGGGGGTGTGTCTGAAGCTTTCTTT
TRBJ2-3 | 14 | TRBV7-9 | TRBD1 | . | CASSHWDRPDTQYF | TGTGCCAGCAGCCACTGGGACAGGCCAGATACGCAGTATTTT
TRBJ1-5 | 14 | TRBV7-2 | . | . | CASSTRQGNQPQHF | TGTGCCAGCAGCACCCGACAGGGCAATCAGCCCCAGCATTTT
TRBJ2-7 | 15 | TRBV6-5 | TRBD1 | . | CATRTGTGGSYEQYF | TGTGCCACCCGGACCGGGACAGGGGGCTCCTACGAGCAGTACTTC
TRBJ2-7 | 16 | TRBV5-1 | . | . | CASSLLHGQGSYEQYF | TGCGCCAGCAGCTTACTGCACGGGCAGGGCTCCTACGAGCAGTACTTC
TRBJ2-7 | 14 | TRBV7-7 | TRBD1 | . | CASSSSRDSYEQYF | TGTGCCAGCAGCTCGAGCCGGGACAGCTACGAGCAGTACTTC
TRBJ2-2 | 14 | TRBV6-5 | . | . | CATRWGVSTGELFF | TGTGCCACCAGATGGGGGGTTAGCACCGGGGAGCTGTTTTTT
TRBJ2-1 | 15 | TRBV28 | TRBD2 | once | CASTQGRAGDNEQFF | TGTGCCAGCACCCAAGGGAGGGCCGGAGACAATGAGCAGTTCTTC
TRBJ2-1 | 15 | TRBV6-5 | TRBD2 | once | CASHRRGLAGNEQFF | TGTGCCAGCCACCGGCGGGGGTTAGCTGGCAATGAGCAGTTCTTC
TRBJ2-7 | 15 | TRBV14 | TRBD1 | . | CASSQPGQGPYEQYF | TGTGCCAGCAGCCAACCGGGACAGGGACCATACGAGCAGTACTTC
TRBJ2-1 | 12 | TRBV7-2 | . | . | CASSLVPGEQFF | TGTGCCAGCAGCTTAGTACCCGGTGAGCAGTTCTTC
TRBJ2-1 | 15 | TRBV9 | TRBD1 | . | CASSVGGQGAGEQFF | TGTGCCAGCAGCGTGGGGGGACAGGGTGCCGGTGAGCAGTTCTTC
TRBJ1-1 | 12 | TRBV19 | . | . | CASRAGITEAFF | TGTGCCAGTAGGGCAGGGATAACTGAAGCTTTCTTT
TRBJ1-4 | 14 | TRBV4-1 | TRBD1 | once | CASSPGQGWEKLFF | TGCGCCAGCAGCCCCGGACAGGGTTGGGAAAAACTGTTTTTT
TRBJ2-5 | 15 | TRBV7-8 | TRBD1 | few | CASSSIQGAEETQYF | TGTGCCAGCAGCTCCATACAGGGGGCGGAGGAGACCCAGTACTTC
TRBJ1-1 | 12 | TRBV4-1 | . | . | CASSQVGLEAFF | TGCGCCAGCAGCCAAGTGGGGCTTGAAGCTTTCTTT
TRBJ2-5 | 16 | TRBV6-4 | TRBD2 | . | CASSETGTSGQETQYF | TGTGCCAGCAGCGAAACCGGGACTAGCGGCCAAGAGACCCAGTACTTC
TRBJ1-2 | 12 | TRBV7-2 | . | once | CASRAGVYGYTF | TGTGCCAGCAGGGCAGGGGTCTATGGCTACACCTTC
TRBJ2-5 | 15 | TRBV19 | TRBD2 | . | CASSTGTSGLETQYF | TGTGCCAGTAGTACCGGGACTAGCGGGCTAGAGACCCAGTACTTC
TRBJ2-5 | 14 | TRBV27 | . | . | CASSLLGKVETQYF | TGTGCCAGCAGTTTATTGGGCAAAGTGGAGACCCAGTACTTC
TRBJ1-1 | 15 | TRBV7-6 | . | . | CASSGIGGFDTEAFF | TGTGCCAGCAGCGGAATCGGGGGGTTTGATACTGAAGCTTTCTTT
TRBJ2-1 | 17 | TRBV4-2 | TRBD2 | . | CASSQDDLAGGGNEQFF | TGTGCCAGCAGCCAAGATGATCTAGCGGGGGGTGGTAATGAGCAGTTCTTC
TRBJ1-1 | 15 | TRBV4-1 | . | . | CASSRDGQGNTEAFF | TGCGCCAGCAGCCGAGATGGGCAGGGGAACACTGAAGCTTTCTTT
TRBJ1-5 | 15 | TRBV4-2 | TRBD1 | . | CASSQEGTGYQPQHF | TGTGCCAGCAGCCAAGAGGGGACAGGGTACCAGCCCCAGCATTTT
TRBJ1-2 | 14 | TRBV30 | TRBD1 | . | CAWSQQGVAYGYTF | TGTGCCTGGAGTCAACAGGGGGTGGCCTATGGCTACACCTTC
TRBJ1-2 | 16 | TRBV30 | TRBD1 | . | CAWARDRVISGYGYTF | TGTGCCTGGGCCCGGGACAGGGTAATATCAGGCTATGGCTACACCTTC
TRBJ2-7 | 16 | TRBV4-2 | . | . | CASSQGSGGTAYEQYF | TGTGCCAGCAGCCAAGGTTCTGGCGGAACGGCCTACGAGCAGTACTTC
TRBJ2-7 | 15 | TRBV28 | TRBD1 | . | CASSPPGQGRYEQYF | TGTGCCAGCAGCCCTCCAGGACAGGGTAGATACGAGCAGTACTTC
TRBJ1-2 | 15 | TRBV28 | . | . | CASSTSGQGSYGYTF | .
TRBJ2-7 | 14 | TRBV7-2 | TRBD2 | . | CASTYPGLAGEQYF | TGTGCCAGCACCTATCCGGGACTAGCCGGCGAGCAGTACTTC
TRBJ1-2 | 11 | TRBV5-1 | . | . | CASRTDDGYTF | TGCGCCAGCAGAACAGATGATGGCTACACCTTC
TRBJ2-5 | 16 | TRBV28 | TRBD1 | . | CASSLRRGRLQETQYF | TGTGCCAGCAGTTTGCGCAGGGGGCGCTTACAAGAGACCCAGTACTTC
TRBJ1-2 | 15 | TRBV5-4 | TRBD1 | . | CASSLATGVNYGYTF | TGTGCCAGCAGCTTGGCCACAGGGGTGAACTATGGCTACACCTTC
TRBJ2-2 | 15 | TRBV6-1 | TRBD2 | . | CASIPQRGGTGELFF | TGTGCCAGCATTCCACAGCGGGGGGGCACCGGGGAGCTGTTTTTT
TRBJ2-3 | 17 | TRBV4-2 | TRBD2 | . | CASSQDFGGGPGDTQYF | TGTGCCAGCAGCCAAGATTTTGGGGGAGGGCCGGGTGATACGCAGTATTTT
TRBJ2-7 | 15 | TRBV25-1 | TRBD1 | . | CASSPRDRVFREQYF | TGTGCCAGCAGTCCCCGGGACAGGGTGTTTCGCGAGCAGTACTTC
TRBJ2-7 | 16 | TRBV7-8 | TRBD2 | . | CASRPRSGGGTYEQYF | TGTGCCAGCAGACCGCGTTCGGGGGGAGGGACCTACGAGCAGTACTTC